The next 18 T cell receptor beta chains were all read from a single sample in a study of cytomegalovirus exposure and HLA in healthy donors. Vbeta (60) and Jbeta (13) primers were used in the PCR. Here immunoSEQ multiplex PCR was the method, and the copy in TCRdb shows in-frame clones only, minus some. This sample has under 200,000 clones, with approximately 80% found just once. Source material: PBMCs. The receptor source for this set is a woman between 18 and 29 years old in good health and CMV-seronegative.

The chain carries TRBV28 and TRBJ2-2; tentatively, D is TRBD2 (6 bases). The V gene lost 4 bases and the J gene lost 2 bases, with 14 bases spanning the gap. The CDR3 extends over 16 amino acids. CDR1 MDHEN and CDR2 SYDVKM come from the germline V gene. This chain's CDR3 is CASSSLSAGNTGELFF. In nucleotides, the CDR3 is TGTGCCAGCAGTTCCCTTAGTGCGGGAAACACCGGGGAGCTGTTTTTT. Full variable domain (outside the CDR3, taken from reference TRBV28 and TRBJ2-2): DVKVTQSSRYLVKRTGEKVFLECVQDMDHENMFWYRQDPGLGLRLIYFSYDVKMKEKGDIPEGYSVSREKKERFSLILESASTNQTSMYLCASSSLSAGNTGELFFGEGSRLTVL.

V and J are TRBV28 and TRBJ1-1, with D unresolved. This CDR3 contains 12 residues. Per germline, CDR1 MDHEN and CDR2 SYDVKM. V was shortened by 6 bases and J by 0 bases, with 5 bases between the two germline ends. The CDR3 protein is CASSLLNTEAFF. The CDR3, as DNA: TGTGCCAGCAGCCTGTTGAACACTGAAGCTTTCTTT.

This clone was seen a handful of times. The rearrangement uses TRBV28 and TRBJ2-1; 12 nucleotides match TRBD2. Germline-derived CDR1 and CDR2 are MDHEN and SYDVKM. The V segment lost 1 base and the J segment 7 bases; nucleotides outside the gene matches: 11. The CDR3 has 18 residues. The CDR3 DNA is TGTGCCAGCAGTTTATCCTCCTCGACTAGCGGGAGTGGAAATGAGCAGTTCTTC. Its protein is CASSLSSSTSGSGNEQFF.

The chain employs TRBV19 and TRBJ2-7; 8 nucleotides align to TRBD2. Trimming took 1 base from V and 7 from J; bases not matched to a gene: 12. CDR3 length equals 16 residues. Germline CDR1 and CDR2: LNHDA and SQIVND (reference sequence). The CDR3 reads CASSIVNGAGVQEQYF. The CDR3 DNA reads as TGTGCCAGTAGTATAGTTAATGGAGCGGGAGTTCAAGAGCAGTACTTC.

The rearrangement links TRBV4-3 to TRBJ1-2, with TRBD1 matching 10 bases. Looked up from germline, CDR1 is LGHNA and CDR2 is YSLEER. Germline trimming cut 4 bases from V and 8 bases from J; bases unmatched to any gene: 19. This CDR3 contains 18 residues. The CDR3 DNA follows: TGCGCCAGCAGCCCAGAACTCGGACAGGGGGTTTTTGCGTACGGCTACACCTTC. This gives the protein CASSPELGQGVFAYGYTF.

V and J are TRBV28 and TRBJ1-4; 9 nucleotides match TRBD1. This CDR3 has 16 amino acids. Unmatched junction bases numbered 12, after V lost 8 bases and J lost 5 bases. Germline-derived CDR1 and CDR2 are MDHEN and SYDVKM. The DNA for the CDR3 is TGTGCCAGCGGGAGGACAGGGGAAGGACAAAATGAAAAACTGTTTTTT. Translating gives CASGRTGEGQNEKLFF.

As regards this clone: The identical CDR3 is also encoded by other nucleotide sequences in the sample. The chain combines TRBV4-1 with TRBJ1-2, with 7 nucleotides matching TRBD1. Germline V gene sequence: CDR1 MGHRA, CDR2 YSYEKL. This CDR3 is 15 amino acids long. Trimming removed 4 bases from V and 5 bases from J; junction bases left unmatched: 10. The CDR3 protein is CASSPSDRANYGYTF. Written as DNA, the CDR3 is TGCGCCAGCAGCCCCTCCGACAGGGCGAATTATGGCTACACCTTC.

The chain has TRBV30 and TRBJ2-7; 8 bases line up with TRBD2. This CDR3 is 14 amino acids long. Looked up from germline, CDR1 is GTSNPN and CDR2 is SVGIG (reference sequence). The V gene end was trimmed by 0 bases and the J gene end by 2 bases; junction bases not matched to a gene: 3. CDR3 amino acids: CAWSVGGRTYEQYF. The CDR3 DNA follows: TGTGCCTGGAGTGTAGGCGGGAGGACCTACGAGCAGTACTTC.

The rearrangement joins TRBV25-1 to TRBJ1-3; D gene uncertain. The CDR3 totals 16 residues. The germline gives CDR1 MGHDK, CDR2 SYGVNS. The germline V and J ends were trimmed by 0 bases and 4 bases, with 13 bases remaining between them. CDR3 nucleotide sequence: TGTGCCAGCAGTGAATATATATATGGCAGAGGAAACACCATATATTTT. Amino acids: CASSEYIYGRGNTIYF. Full variable domain (outside the CDR3, taken from reference TRBV25-1 and TRBJ1-3): EADIYQTPRYLVIGTGKKITLECSQTMGHDKMYWYQQDPGMELHLIHYSYGVNSTEKGDLSSESTVSRIRTEHFPLTLESARPSHTSQYLCASSEYIYGRGNTIYFGEGSWLTVV.

The chain combines TRBV4-1 with TRBJ1-3; 8 bases map to TRBD1. V lost 0 bases to trimming and J lost 9 bases; unmatched junction nucleotides: 10. Germline lookup yields CDR1 MGHRA and CDR2 YSYEKL. This CDR3 is 16 amino acids long. In DNA, the CDR3 is TGCGCCAGCAGCCAAGACTGGACAGGGATTTCGAGCACCATATATTTT. Its translation: CASSQDWTGISSTIYF.

The gene calls are TRBV18 and TRBJ1-1; TRBD1 matches 7 bases. The CDR3 totals 15 residues. The V segment lost 3 bases and the J segment 4 bases; nucleotides outside the gene matches: 8. Per germline, CDR1 KGHSH and CDR2 LQKENI. The CDR3 protein is CASSPLPQGSTEAFF. The DNA of the CDR3 is TGTGCCAGCTCACCCTTACCACAGGGGAGCACTGAAGCTTTCTTT.

The chain links TRBV7-9 to TRBJ1-1; D might be TRBD1 (6 bases). V lost 2 bases, J lost 3 bases, and 16 bases lay in between. Germline V gene data show CDR1 as SEHNR and CDR2 as FQNEAQ (reference sequence). The CDR3 covers 16 residues. The chain's CDR3 is CASSLIPWAGDTEAFF. CDR3 sequence (DNA): TGTGCCAGCAGCTTAATTCCATGGGCAGGGGACACTGAAGCTTTCTTT.

This chain joins TRBV5-4 and TRBJ2-1; the match to TRBD2 covers 9 bases. CDR1 SGHNT and CDR2 YYREEE come from the germline V gene (reference sequence). CDR3 length: 15 residues. J lost 2 bases, V lost 6 bases, and 6 bases had no gene match. The CDR3 loop reads CASTWGGRAYNEQFF. DNA of the CDR3: TGTGCCAGCACCTGGGGCGGGAGGGCCTACAATGAGCAGTTCTTC.

The chain has TRBV27 and TRBJ2-7; D is perhaps TRBD2 (6 bases). V lost 4 bases to trimming and J lost 0 bases, with 7 bases between them. Germline V CDR1 and CDR2: MNHEY, SMNVEV (reference sequence). This CDR3 region has 13 residues. This CDR3 reads CASSSDYSYEQYF. For the CDR3, the DNA is TGTGCCAGCAGTTCGGACTACTCCTACGAGCAGTACTTC.

The chain has TRBV28 and TRBJ1-3; no definite D call. CDR3 length equals 17 residues. V lost 2 bases and J lost 3, with 17 bases in between. The V gene's germline CDR1 is MDHEN and CDR2 SYDVKM. In nucleotides, the CDR3 is TGTGCCAGCAGTTTAGCCCGGATAGGACTAGGTGGAAACACCATATATTTT. It translates to CASSLARIGLGGNTIYF.

The gene calls are TRBV5-1 and TRBJ2-7; 9 positions match TRBD1. J lost 3 bases, V lost 5 bases, and 9 bases had no gene match. The CDR3 is made up of 15 amino acids. Germline V gene data show CDR1 as SGHRS and CDR2 as YFSETQ. Here the CDR3 reads CASREPGQGNYEQYF. The DNA for the CDR3 is TGCGCCAGCAGAGAGCCGGGACAGGGTAACTACGAGCAGTACTTC.

Concerning this clone itself: The DNA is left out, because the CDR3 cannot be placed on it with certainty; the CDR3 is given as TCRdb lists it. The gene calls are TRBV21-1 and TRBJ2-2; the table's D call, TRBD2, has no DNA check behind it. TRBV21-1 is a pseudogene locus. The CDR3 has 19 residues if both end residues are counted. The CDR3 loop is CASSKYFIVGRGNTGELFF.

The CDR3 coding sequence is TGTGCCAGCAGAGGGCGGGAGGCAGATACGCAGTATTTT. Translation: CASRGREADTQYF. The gene calls are TRBV28 and TRBJ2-3, with 8 bases lining up with TRBD2. The V and J ends lost 6 bases and 4 bases, in that order; junction bases with no gene match: 3. This CDR3 is 13 amino acids long. Per germline, CDR1 MDHEN and CDR2 SYDVKM.